This is a list of T cell receptor beta chains from one sample in a study of T cell repertoires in cytomegalovirus infection. TCRdb re-analysed the reads in MiXCR, keeping a single row per CDR3 protein. The repertoire holds about 240,000 distinct CDR3 sequences, with approximately 7% as singletons. The sequencing input was PBMCs. These receptors were collected from a human donor in good health (CMV status not recorded). Some clones in this sample may be carry-over from other donors' samples. The CDR3 runs from the conserved cysteine through the conserved F or W. Fields, in order: J gene, V gene, clone size, D gene, CDR3 DNA, CDR3 protein. D genes are given only for firm matches. Not every row has a clone size; where given, it reads once, few, many or a size class.

J gene: TRBJ1-1
V gene: TRBV7-2
clone size: many
D gene: NA
CDR3 DNA: TGTGCCAGCAGCTTTCCGAATTACCCTGAAGCTTTCTTT
CDR3 protein: CASSFPNYPEAFF

J gene: TRBJ2-7
V gene: TRBV7-2
clone size: many
D gene: NA
CDR3 DNA: TGTGCCAGCAGCCAGGGGCGGACCGAGCAGTACTTC
CDR3 protein: CASSQGRTEQYF

J gene: TRBJ1-5
V gene: TRBV28
clone size: NA
D gene: NA
CDR3 DNA: TGTGCCAGCAGTCCCCCCCAAGGTCTCTATGGGCCCCAGCATTTT
CDR3 protein: CASSPPQGLYGPQHF

J gene: TRBJ2-5
V gene: TRBV6-2/TRBV6-3
clone size: many
D gene: TRBD2
CDR3 DNA: TGTGCCAGCAGCCGGGACTACCGGATCGTCCAAGAGACCCAGTACTTC
CDR3 protein: CASSRDYRIVQETQYF

J gene: TRBJ2-5
V gene: TRBV20-1
clone size: many
D gene: NA
CDR3 DNA: TGCAGTGCTAGCCGACAGAGACAAGAGACCCAGTACTTC
CDR3 protein: CSASRQRQETQYF

J gene: TRBJ2-7
V gene: TRBV20-1
clone size: NA
D gene: TRBD1
CDR3 DNA: TGCAGTGCTAGAACCACGGGACAGGGTTTCTCCTACGAGCAGTACTTC
CDR3 protein: CSARTTGQGFSYEQYF

J gene: TRBJ1-5
V gene: TRBV7-2
clone size: many
D gene: NA
CDR3 DNA: TGTGCCAGCAGCTTAGCGGCAGAAAGCAATCAGCCCCAGCATTTT
CDR3 protein: CASSLAAESNQPQHF

J gene: TRBJ2-7
V gene: TRBV28
clone size: many
D gene: TRBD2
CDR3 DNA: TGTGCCAGCAGTTGGGGGGAGGGGCCTTACGAGCAGTACTTC
CDR3 protein: CASSWGEGPYEQYF

J gene: TRBJ2-5
V gene: TRBV20-1
clone size: many
D gene: TRBD1
CDR3 DNA: TGCAGTGGGGACAGGGAAGAGACCCAGTACTTC
CDR3 protein: CSGDREETQYF

J gene: TRBJ2-3
V gene: TRBV5-1
clone size: many
D gene: TRBD1
CDR3 DNA: TGCGCCAGCAGCGCAGGACAGGGGGGCTTCCATAGCACAGATACGCAGTATTTT
CDR3 protein: CASSAGQGGFHSTDTQYF

J gene: TRBJ1-2
V gene: TRBV7-2
clone size: many
D gene: NA
CDR3 DNA: TGTGCCAGCAGCTTACTAGTAGGGGCCTCCCCTAACTATGGCTACACCTTC
CDR3 protein: CASSLLVGASPNYGYTF

J gene: TRBJ2-7
V gene: TRBV25-1
clone size: many
D gene: NA
CDR3 DNA: TGTGCCAGCAGTGCGCGACACGCCAACTCCTACGAGCAGTACTTC
CDR3 protein: CASSARHANSYEQYF

J gene: TRBJ1-6
V gene: TRBV7-2
clone size: many
D gene: NA
CDR3 DNA: TGTGCCAGCAGCTTAGATGGATTCTATAATTCACCCCTCCACTTT
CDR3 protein: CASSLDGFYNSPLHF

J gene: TRBJ2-7
V gene: TRBV29-1
clone size: many
D gene: TRBD2
CDR3 DNA: TGCAGCGTAAAGGGCGGGGGGGAAGGCGTCTACGAGCAGTACTTC
CDR3 protein: CSVKGGGEGVYEQYF

J gene: TRBJ1-1
V gene: TRBV6-5
clone size: few
D gene: NA
CDR3 DNA: TGTGCCAGCAGTTACTGGGGCCGGGGGGGGACTGAAGCTTTCTTT
CDR3 protein: CASSYWGRGGTEAFF

J gene: TRBJ1-5
V gene: TRBV7-2
clone size: many
D gene: NA
CDR3 DNA: TGTGCCAGCAGCCTCCAGAATCAGCCCCAGCATTTT
CDR3 protein: CASSLQNQPQHF

J gene: TRBJ2-5
V gene: TRBV6-1
clone size: many
D gene: TRBD1
CDR3 DNA: TGTGCCAGCACCGCACAGGGGGCGGGGGAGACCCAGTACTTC
CDR3 protein: CASTAQGAGETQYF

J gene: TRBJ2-1
V gene: TRBV20-1
clone size: few
D gene: TRBD1
CDR3 DNA: TGCAGTGCTAGAGATGACAGGGCAAGAGAGCAGTTCTTC
CDR3 protein: CSARDDRAREQFF

J gene: TRBJ1-6
V gene: TRBV28
clone size: few
D gene: TRBD1
CDR3 DNA: TGTGCCAGCAGTGTGACAGGGGAACGAAAGTCACCCCTCCACTTT
CDR3 protein: CASSVTGERKSPLHF

J gene: TRBJ1-1
V gene: TRBV28
clone size: many
D gene: NA
CDR3 DNA: TGTGCCAGCAGTGACAAAAACACTGAAGCTTTCTTT
CDR3 protein: CASSDKNTEAFF

J gene: TRBJ2-6
V gene: TRBV7-9
clone size: many
D gene: NA
CDR3 DNA: TGTGCCAGCAGCGAAGGAACAGGAATCTCTGGGGCCAACGTCCTGACTTTC
CDR3 protein: CASSEGTGISGANVLTF

J gene: TRBJ2-7
V gene: TRBV29-1
clone size: many
D gene: NA
CDR3 DNA: TGCAGCGTTGAAGACAGGGCCTACGAGCAGTACTTC
CDR3 protein: CSVEDRAYEQYF

J gene: TRBJ1-2
V gene: TRBV7-2
clone size: many
D gene: NA
CDR3 DNA: TGTGCCAGCAGCTTAGATCAGTACTATGGCTACACCTTC
CDR3 protein: CASSLDQYYGYTF

J gene: TRBJ2-7
V gene: TRBV6-6
clone size: many
D gene: NA
CDR3 DNA: TGTGCCAGCAGATTCTCTAGTGAACTCTCCTACGAGCAGTACTTC
CDR3 protein: CASRFSSELSYEQYF

J gene: TRBJ2-1
V gene: TRBV7-9
clone size: many
D gene: NA
CDR3 DNA: TGTGCCAGCAGCTTAACAGGGAGGGACAATGAGCAGTTCTTC
CDR3 protein: CASSLTGRDNEQFF

J gene: TRBJ2-1
V gene: TRBV12-3/TRBV12-4
clone size: many
D gene: TRBD1
CDR3 DNA: TGTGCCAGCAGGGCCGGGACAGGGACATACAATGAGCAGTTCTTC
CDR3 protein: CASRAGTGTYNEQFF

J gene: TRBJ2-2
V gene: TRBV2
clone size: many
D gene: NA
CDR3 DNA: TGTGCCACTTCCAGGGAAACCGGGGAGCTGTTTTTT
CDR3 protein: CATSRETGELFF

J gene: TRBJ2-7
V gene: TRBV4-1
clone size: many
D gene: NA
CDR3 DNA: TGCGCCAGCAGCCAAGGTCCTTCCTACGAGCAGTACTTC
CDR3 protein: CASSQGPSYEQYF

J gene: TRBJ1-1
V gene: TRBV15
clone size: NA
D gene: NA
CDR3 DNA: TGTGCCACCAGCAGAGATCGGGCTGAAGCTTTCTTT
CDR3 protein: CATSRDRAEAFF

J gene: TRBJ1-5
V gene: TRBV12-3/TRBV12-4
clone size: many
D gene: NA
CDR3 DNA: TGTGCCAGCAGTTTAGCGAATATGAGGGGTCAGCCCCAGCATTTT
CDR3 protein: CASSLANMRGQPQHF

J gene: TRBJ2-7
V gene: TRBV5-6
clone size: many
D gene: TRBD1
CDR3 DNA: TGTGCCAGCAGCTTAATGGGACAGACCTACGAGCAGTACTTC
CDR3 protein: CASSLMGQTYEQYF

J gene: TRBJ2-7
V gene: TRBV12-3/TRBV12-4
clone size: many
D gene: NA
CDR3 DNA: TGTGCCAGCAGTTCCACCTGGGCTAGATCCGAGCAGTACTTC
CDR3 protein: CASSSTWARSEQYF

J gene: TRBJ1-5
V gene: TRBV3-1
clone size: NA
D gene: NA
CDR3 DNA: TGTGCCAGCAGCCCCGTCTCCTTTGGACCCCAGCATTTT
CDR3 protein: CASSPVSFGPQHF

J gene: TRBJ2-1
V gene: TRBV5-4
clone size: many
D gene: TRBD1
CDR3 DNA: TGTGCCAGCAGCGACCGGGACAGGGGGCATGGAACGTCCTACAATGAGCAGTTCTTC
CDR3 protein: CASSDRDRGHGTSYNEQFF

J gene: TRBJ1-2
V gene: TRBV20-1
clone size: many
D gene: NA
CDR3 DNA: TGCAGTGCCCCCGTTAGGCTGGTCAGAGCAGGATATGGCTACACCTTC
CDR3 protein: CSAPVRLVRAGYGYTF

J gene: TRBJ2-7
V gene: TRBV6-2/TRBV6-3
clone size: many
D gene: NA
CDR3 DNA: TGTGCCAGCAGGACACCCGGACAGAAAATCAGACTCGAGCAGTACTTC
CDR3 protein: CASRTPGQKIRLEQYF

J gene: TRBJ2-1
V gene: TRBV20-1
clone size: many
D gene: NA
CDR3 DNA: TGCAGTGCTAGAGTATGGGACCCCCTCAATGAGCAGTTCTTC
CDR3 protein: CSARVWDPLNEQFF

J gene: TRBJ1-2
V gene: TRBV10-3
clone size: many
D gene: NA
CDR3 DNA: TGTGCCATCACCCCAAGCGATACCGGGACACAAGAAAAATGGAACTATGGCTACACCTTC
CDR3 protein: CAITPSDTGTQEKWNYGYTF

J gene: TRBJ1-4
V gene: TRBV28
clone size: many
D gene: NA
CDR3 DNA: TGTGCCAGCAGTGGCGGGATTCGGGGCGAAAAACTGTTTTTT
CDR3 protein: CASSGGIRGEKLFF

J gene: TRBJ2-5
V gene: TRBV7-2
clone size: many
D gene: TRBD1
CDR3 DNA: TGTGCCAGCACCTTCGGACAGGGGGCCGGGGAGACCCAGTACTTC
CDR3 protein: CASTFGQGAGETQYF

J gene: TRBJ2-4
V gene: TRBV7-2
clone size: many
D gene: TRBD2
CDR3 DNA: TGTGCCAGCAGCTTAGGATCGGCTAGCGGGGGTTCTTACATTCAGTACTTC
CDR3 protein: CASSLGSASGGSYIQYF

J gene: TRBJ1-2
V gene: TRBV9
clone size: many
D gene: TRBD1
CDR3 DNA: TGTGCCAGCAGCGTAGCGACAGGGCCCAGCTATGGCTACACCTTC
CDR3 protein: CASSVATGPSYGYTF

J gene: TRBJ1-1
V gene: TRBV29-1
clone size: NA
D gene: NA
CDR3 DNA: TGCAGCGTAGCGCGGGGGATGAACACTGAAGCTTTCTTT
CDR3 protein: CSVARGMNTEAFF

J gene: TRBJ1-5
V gene: TRBV2
clone size: NA
D gene: NA
CDR3 DNA: TGTGCCAGCAGGGGCGGAATCTATCAGCCCCAGCATTTT
CDR3 protein: CASRGGIYQPQHF

J gene: TRBJ2-1
V gene: TRBV20-1
clone size: many
D gene: NA
CDR3 DNA: TGCAGTGCTAGAGGAGGGAAAGAGGGGGGGGCTTTCAGTAGTGAGCAGTTCTTC
CDR3 protein: CSARGGKEGGAFSSEQFF

J gene: TRBJ2-7
V gene: TRBV29-1
clone size: many
D gene: TRBD1
CDR3 DNA: TGCAGCGTTGGGGACAGGGGCTACGAGCAGTACTTC
CDR3 protein: CSVGDRGYEQYF

J gene: TRBJ2-2
V gene: TRBV6-4
clone size: many
D gene: NA
CDR3 DNA: TGTGCCAGCAGTGACGTCGGGGGCACCGGGGAGCTGTTTTTT
CDR3 protein: CASSDVGGTGELFF

J gene: TRBJ1-1
V gene: TRBV28
clone size: NA
D gene: TRBD1
CDR3 DNA: TGTGCCAGCAGCTCGCCGGGACAGGGAATGAACACTGAAGCTTTCTTT
CDR3 protein: CASSSPGQGMNTEAFF

J gene: TRBJ2-2
V gene: TRBV6-2/TRBV6-3
clone size: many
D gene: TRBD1
CDR3 DNA: TGTGCCAGCAGTTGTTATTACGGACAGGGCTGCACCGGGGAGCTGTTTTTT
CDR3 protein: CASSCYYGQGCTGELFF

J gene: TRBJ2-7
V gene: TRBV29-1
clone size: many
D gene: NA
CDR3 DNA: TGCAGCGTTGATGCAGGGCGTACCGAGCAGTACTTC
CDR3 protein: CSVDAGRTEQYF